This T cell receptor beta chain was obtained from a study of cytomegalovirus exposure and HLA in healthy donors. Study-level points and caveats: It was reported in a later analysis that an Asian-associated ancestry cluster showed fewer N-insertions than the roughly 620-donor mean.

The primer mix had 60 Vbeta and 13 Jbeta primers. Per the study methods: The authors later counted about 80 million unique TCR beta chains, around 9.9 million of them shared. Repertoires were generated with immunoSEQ multiplex PCR, while TCRdb's copy carries only in-frame clones and drops some. For V, J and clone size, that table is used; D and trimming come from the DNA. The sample lists about 77,000 clones, about 73% seen once, with 3.5% to 4.5% in the top ten. As to this clone: No antigen is known for it.

Germline CDR1 reads SGDLS; CDR2 reads YYNGEE. The CDR3 is 16 residues long. After removal of 4 bases from V and 2 bases from J, the junction contained 9 bases not matched to a gene. This sequence was found in a man between 35 and 55 years old in good health and CMV-seronegative. The V call is TRBV9, the J call TRBJ2-4, with 7 bases identical to TRBD2. Sequences were obtained from PBMCs. The CDR3: CASSYSGGLSKNIQYF. The CDR3 DNA sequence: TGTGCCAGCAGCTACTCGGGGGGTTTGTCCAAAAACATTCAGTACTTC. The whole variable domain, filled in from reference TRBV9 and TRBJ2-4, reads DSGVTQTPKHLITATGQRVTLRCSPRSGDLSVYWYQQSLDQGLQFLIQYYNGEERAKGNILERFSAQQFPDLHSELNLSSLELGDSALYFCASSYSGGLSKNIQYFGAGTRLSVL.